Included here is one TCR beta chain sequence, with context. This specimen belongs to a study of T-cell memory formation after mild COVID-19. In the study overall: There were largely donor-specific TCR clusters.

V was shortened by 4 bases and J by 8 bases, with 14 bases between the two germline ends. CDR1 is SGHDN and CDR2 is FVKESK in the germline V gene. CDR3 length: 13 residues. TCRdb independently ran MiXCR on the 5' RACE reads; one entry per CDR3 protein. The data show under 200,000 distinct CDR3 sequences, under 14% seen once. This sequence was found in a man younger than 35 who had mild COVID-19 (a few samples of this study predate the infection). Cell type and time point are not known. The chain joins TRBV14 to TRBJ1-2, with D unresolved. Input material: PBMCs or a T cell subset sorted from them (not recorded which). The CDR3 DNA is TGTGCCAGCAGCCCCTCGCCCTCGTGGGGCTACACCTTC. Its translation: CASSPSPSWGYTF.